This T cell receptor (beta chain) was recorded in a study of T-cell memory formation after mild COVID-19. The V gene lost 4 bases and the J gene lost 3 bases, with 18 bases spanning the gap. The CDR3 loop spans 16 amino acids. Germline CDR1 is SGHAT and CDR2 is FQNNGV. TCRdb independently ran MiXCR on the 5' RACE reads; one entry per CDR3 protein. The sample contains hundreds of thousands of distinct CDR3 sequences, 25% of which appear only once. The source of this sequence is an adult woman who had mild COVID-19 (a few samples of this study predate the infection). Cell type and time point are not known. V and J are TRBV11-2 and TRBJ1-2; D remains ambiguous. Material: PBMCs or a T cell subset sorted from them (not recorded which). The CDR3 coding sequence is TGTGCCAGCAGCTCGACCCGGGGTGGGAGTGACTATGGCTACACCTTC. Translation: CASSSTRGGSDYGYTF.